One and the same sample provided the 18 T cell receptor beta chains below, sequenced in a study of beta chain features in type 1 diabetes. Of the isolated RNA, all was reverse transcribed, and so the sequenced material was expressed TCRB transcripts. TCRdb's copy holds only in-frame clones and misses some; the assay was immunoSEQ multiplex PCR. The sample lists some 200,000 clones, approximately 10% seen once, with roughly 1.4% in the top ten. Source material: central memory CD4+ T cells from blood. These receptors all come from a young man in good health.

V gene TRBV30 combines with J gene TRBJ1-2; no clear D. Germline V lookup: CDR1 GTSNPN, CDR2 SVGIG (reference sequence). The CDR3 extends over 11 amino acids. V lost 1 base to trimming and J lost 8 bases, with 8 bases between them. The CDR3 bases are TGTGCCTGGAGTGGTGGGCTGGGCTACACCTTC. It yields the protein CAWSGGLGYTF.

This clone was seen only a few times. The chain joins TRBV29-1 to TRBJ2-1, with a weak D call TRBD1 (5 bases). Germline values: CDR1 SQVTM, CDR2 ANQGSEA. With 4 bases removed from V and 6 bases from J, the gap between germline ends came to 16 bases. The CDR3 extends over 14 amino acids. DNA of the CDR3: TGCAGCGTTGGGTGGGTGGGGCTTACCAATGAGCAGTTCTTC. Protein product: CSVGWVGLTNEQFF.

The V gene is TRBV11-2, the J gene TRBJ2-2; TRBD2 matches 7 bases. The germline CDR1 and CDR2 sequences are SGHAT and FQNNGV. The V and J ends lost 2 bases and 7 bases, in that order; junction bases with no gene match: 7. The CDR3 is 15 amino acids. CDR3 in amino acids: CASSLRSGIGGELFF. CDR3 coding DNA: TGTGCCAGCAGCTTAAGAAGCGGGATTGGCGGGGAGCTGTTTTTT.

This clone was seen a few times. This chain uses TRBV18 with TRBJ1-1; the D is unclear. The CDR3 is 14 residues long. Deletions cut 1 base from V and 5 bases from J, with 11 bases between. Germline CDR1 KGHSH, CDR2 LQKENI. The DNA of the CDR3 is TGTGCCAGCTCACCACTCCCTTTAGGGACTGAAGCTTTCTTT. This gives the protein CASSPLPLGTEAFF. Variable domain in full (rest from reference TRBV18 and TRBJ1-1): NAGVMQNPRHLVRRRGQEARLRCSPMKGHSHVYWYRQLPEEGLKFMVYLQKENIIDESGMPKERFSAEFPKEGPSILRIQQVVRGDSAAYFCASSPLPLGTEAFFGQGTRLTVV.

About this clone itself: A read error may be the cause here, since a much bigger clone is one base away. CDR3: CARTSRETQYF. The CDR3 DNA follows: TGTGCCCGCACTAGCCGGGAGACCCAGTACTTC. The V gene is TRBV2, the J gene TRBJ2-5; TRBD2 is a possible D gene (6 bases). Deletions cut 11 bases from V and 5 bases from J, with 12 bases between. This CDR3 has 11 residues. Germline V gives CDR1 SNHLY, CDR2 FYNNEI.

The chain has TRBV2 and TRBJ1-4, with D tentatively TRBD1 (5 bases). Trimming took 11 bases from V and 3 from J, leaving 13 bases between them. The CDR3 contains 13 residues. The germline V gene encodes CDR1 SNHLY and CDR2 FYNNEI. CDR3: CAGHRDPNEKLFF. DNA for the CDR3: TGTGCCGGACACCGGGATCCTAATGAAAAACTGTTTTTT.

This clone was counted a few times. The chain employs TRBV10-3 and TRBJ2-7; 7 positions agree with TRBD1. The length of the CDR3 is 14 residues. Germline V CDR1 and CDR2: ENHRY, SYGVKD. V shed 5 bases, J shed 2 bases, and the junction held 6 bases outside the gene matches. The CDR3, as DNA: TGTGCCATCAGTAGTTCCGGGACAGCCTACGAGCAGTACTTC. Protein: CAISSSGTAYEQYF.

This clone was counted a few times. CDR3 nucleotide sequence: TGTGCCCACTCACTAGCGGGAGGTTTTCGGACCCAGTACTTC. This encodes CAHSLAGGFRTQYF. This chain joins TRBV30 and TRBJ2-5, with 12 bases identical to TRBD2. Germline V gene sequence: CDR1 GTSNPN, CDR2 SVGIG (reference sequence). The CDR3 sequence is 14 residues long. V shed 8 bases and J 7 bases; nucleotides not matched to a gene: 11.

The V and J genes are TRBV5-1 and TRBJ2-4, with TRBD1 matching 7 bases. CDR3 size: 14 residues. Germline CDR1 is SGHRS and CDR2 is YFSETQ. With V trimmed by 4 bases and J by 6 bases, 7 bases remained unmatched. The CDR3 bases are TGCGCCAGCAGCCGCACAGGGGCTACAAACATTCAGTACTTC. Its translation: CASSRTGATNIQYF.

Relative to its sample, this clone is medium-sized. The chain is built from TRBV28 and TRBJ1-2, with D hard to call. The CDR3 loop spans 14 amino acids. V shed 6 bases and J shed 1 base, with 12 bases lying between them. CDR1 and CDR2 (germline): MDHEN, SYDVKM. DNA of the CDR3: TGTGCCAGCAGACAACACAGTAATAACTATGGCTACACCTTC. Encoded protein: CASRQHSNNYGYTF.

In its sample, this clone was seen a few times. This rearrangement joins TRBV29-1 to TRBJ2-2; TRBD1 matches 11 bases. Trimming removed 7 bases from V and 6 bases from J; junction bases left unmatched: 10. The CDR3 loop spans 15 amino acids. Per germline, CDR1 SQVTM and CDR2 ANQGSEA. CDR3: CSAARDRGDSGELFF. The CDR3 DNA is TGCAGCGCCGCCCGGGACAGGGGGGACTCCGGGGAGCTGTTTTTT.

This clone appeared a few times. The chain carries TRBV5-4 and TRBJ2-5; the match to TRBD2 covers 12 bases. This CDR3 is built from 16 residues. V shed 4 bases and J 3 bases; nucleotides not matched to a gene: 7. Per the germline V gene, CDR1 is SGHNT and CDR2 is YYREEE (reference sequence). DNA of the CDR3: TGTGCCAGCAGCACAGGACTAGCGGGGCTTAAAGAGACCCAGTACTTC. It encodes CASSTGLAGLKETQYF.

The chain uses TRBV5-1 and TRBJ2-5; 7 positions match TRBD1. The CDR3 sequence is 14 residues long. With V trimmed by 1 base and J by 2 bases, 2 bases remained unmatched. Germline V gene sequence: CDR1 SGHRS, CDR2 YFSETQ. DNA of the CDR3: TGCGCCAGCAGCTTGACAGGGGATCAAGAGACCCAGTACTTC. Translated, it gives CASSLTGDQETQYF.

This clone was counted between two and nine times. The chain recombines TRBV25-1 with TRBJ2-2; no reliable D call. This CDR3 is built from 15 residues. CDR1 and CDR2 from the germline V gene are MGHDK and SYGVNS. The germline V and J ends were trimmed by 8 bases and 3 bases, with 16 bases remaining between them. CDR3: CASVPGDTYTGELFF. The CDR3 coding sequence is TGTGCCAGCGTCCCCGGAGACACTTACACCGGGGAGCTGTTTTTT. Together with reference TRBV25-1 and TRBJ2-2, the CDR3 gives the full variable domain: EADIYQTPRYLVIGTGKKITLECSQTMGHDKMYWYQQDPGMELHLIHYSYGVNSTEKGDLSSESTVSRIRTEHFPLTLESARPSHTSQYLCASVPGDTYTGELFFGEGSRLTVL.

The rearrangement joins TRBV29-1 to TRBJ2-5; D is possibly TRBD1 or TRBD2 (6 bases each). V was shortened by 4 bases and J by 1 base, with 19 bases between the two germline ends. The CDR3 length is 16 residues. Germline CDR1 is SQVTM and CDR2 is ANQGSEA. CDR3 in DNA: TGCAGCGTTGTTCCGGGGGCCCAAGCCTTCCAAGAGACCCAGTACTTC. Translated: CSVVPGAQAFQETQYF.

This clone was observed a handful of times. This sequence may be a read error, since a much larger clone differs from it by one base. The rearrangement links TRBV5-4 to TRBJ2-1; 7 nucleotides match TRBD1. CDR1 and CDR2 (germline): SGHNT, YYREEE (reference sequence). The CDR3 totals 15 residues. CDR3 sequence reads: CARSLVGRGYNEQFF. The CDR3 bases are TGTGCCCGCAGCTTGGTCGGCAGGGGGTACAATGAGCAGTTCTTC.

The rearrangement joins TRBV25-1 to TRBJ2-3; 8 bases align to TRBD1. Germline V lookup: CDR1 MGHDK, CDR2 SYGVNS. The CDR3 is 14 amino acids. The J segment lost 3 bases and the V segment lost 5 bases, leaving 4 bases of the junction unmatched. In nucleotides, the CDR3 is TGTGCCAGCAGTACGGACAGGGCGACAGATACGCAGTATTTT. Its translation: CASSTDRATDTQYF.

This clone has only a few counts. This chain joins TRBV5-4 and TRBJ2-7, with 11 nucleotides matching TRBD1. After removal of 3 bases from V and 7 bases from J, the junction contained 3 bases not matched to a gene. Looked up from germline, CDR1 is SGHNT and CDR2 is YYREEE (reference sequence). CDR3 length: 13 residues. CDR3 protein: CASSWTGGAEQYF. The CDR3 DNA sequence: TGTGCCAGCAGCTGGACAGGGGGCGCGGAGCAGTACTTC.